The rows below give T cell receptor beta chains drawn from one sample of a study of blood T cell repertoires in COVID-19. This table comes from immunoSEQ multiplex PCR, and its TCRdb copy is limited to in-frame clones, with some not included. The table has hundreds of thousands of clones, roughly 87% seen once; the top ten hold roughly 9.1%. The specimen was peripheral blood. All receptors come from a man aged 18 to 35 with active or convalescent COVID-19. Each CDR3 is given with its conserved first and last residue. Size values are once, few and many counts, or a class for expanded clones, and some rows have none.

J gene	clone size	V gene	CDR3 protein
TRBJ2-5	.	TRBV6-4	CASSAGGGDQETQYF
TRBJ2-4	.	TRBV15	CATSRERQGSKNIQYF
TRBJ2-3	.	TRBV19	CASVGPIAGGPPGNTDTQYF
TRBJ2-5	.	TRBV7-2	CASSLLWQGEETQYF
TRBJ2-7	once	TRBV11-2	CASRGTPLEQYF
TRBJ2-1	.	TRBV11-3	CASSPLTSGYNEQFF
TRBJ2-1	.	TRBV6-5	CASSRTGGSDEQFF
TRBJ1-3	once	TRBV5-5	CASSLVAGTGNTIYF
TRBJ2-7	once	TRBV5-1	CASSLEGTTYEQYF
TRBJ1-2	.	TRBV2	CASSPQGTGYTF
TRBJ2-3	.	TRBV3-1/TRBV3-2	CASSQGGLRDGTDTQYF